The 19 T cell receptor beta chains presented below share a single source sample, sequenced in a study of radiation and T cells in renal cell carcinoma. This table comes from immunoSEQ multiplex PCR, and its TCRdb copy is limited to in-frame clones, with some not included. The table has around 100,000 clones, 65% to 90% seen once. Time point in this sample: blood 4 weeks post-SBRT, at nephrectomy. Specified treatment: 15 Gy SBRT to primary tumor, nephrectomy 4 weeks later. The input for sequencing was blood, taken from a patient whose treatment included radiotherapy and nephrectomy. These receptor sequences come from a man aged 60 to 69 with renal cell carcinoma.

The rearrangement joins TRBV4-2 to TRBJ2-5; 11 bases line up with TRBD2. Trimming removed 1 base from V and 4 bases from J; junction bases left unmatched: 5. Germline V lookup: CDR1 LGHNA, CDR2 YNFKEQ. This CDR3 comprises 16 residues. The CDR3 nucleotides read TGTGCCAGCAGCCAAGGGCCAGGACTAGCGGGAGAGACCCAGTACTTC. The encoded protein is CASSQGPGLAGETQYF.

The chain uses TRBV7-6 and TRBJ2-7; 8 positions agree with TRBD1. The ends lost 6 bases at V and 9 bases at J; junction bases unmatched: 7. This CDR3 is 12 amino acids long. In germline, CDR1 is SGHVS, CDR2 FNYEAQ. CDR3 protein: CASRPLQGGQYF. The CDR3 DNA reads TGTGCCAGCAGGCCTCTACAGGGGGGGCAGTACTTC.

This chain connects TRBV11-2 to TRBJ1-4, with D perhaps TRBD1 (6 bases). The CDR3 loop spans 15 amino acids. Looked up from germline, CDR1 is SGHAT and CDR2 is FQNNGV. Trimming removed 5 bases at V and 9 bases at J, with 19 bases between. In DNA, the CDR3 is TGTGCCAGCAGCCCCCTGGGCCCCAGGGGCAAAAAACTGTTTTTT. Protein: CASSPLGPRGKKLFF.

The chain has TRBV5-8 and TRBJ2-3; the D gene is possibly TRBD2 (5 bases). Germline-derived CDR1 and CDR2 are SGHTS and YDEGEE. V lost 7 bases and J 1 base, leaving 16 bases between the germline ends. CDR3 length: 15 amino acids. The CDR3 coding sequence is TGTGCCAGCTGCAAAGCGGTCTCTGGCACAGATACGCAGTATTTT. Its translation is CASCKAVSGTDTQYF.

The genes are TRBV29-1 and TRBJ2-7; 10 bases are shared with TRBD1. Germline-derived CDR1 and CDR2 are SQVTM and ANQGSEA. J lost 3 bases, V lost 7 bases, and 3 bases had no gene match. This CDR3 region has 12 residues. CDR3 region: CSARTGGYEQYF. The CDR3 DNA sequence: TGCAGCGCCCGGACAGGGGGCTACGAGCAGTACTTC.

The rearrangement links TRBV9 to TRBJ2-2; 11 bases agree with TRBD2. With 2 bases clipped from V and 0 bases from J, the junction kept 0 bases outside the gene matches. This CDR3 comprises 16 residues. CDR1 and CDR2 from the germline V gene are SGDLS and YYNGEE. The DNA of the CDR3 is TGTGCCAGCAGCGTTAGCGGGAGGGCGAACACCGGGGAGCTGTTTTTT. Protein product: CASSVSGRANTGELFF.

The V gene is TRBV5-6, the J gene TRBJ2-3, with D hard to call. The V end was cut by 4 bases, the J end by 9 bases, with 18 bases between. There are 14 residues in the CDR3. Germline assignment: CDR1 SGHDT and CDR2 YYEEEE. The CDR3: CASSPVGTRGTQYF. CDR3 DNA sequence: TGTGCCAGCAGCCCGGTCGGAACCCGTGGCACGCAGTATTTT. The complete variable domain, with remaining parts taken from reference TRBV5-6 and TRBJ2-3, reads DAGVTQSPTHLIKTRGQQVTLRCSPKSGHDTVSWYQQALGQGPQFIFQYYEEEERQRGNFPDRFSGHQFPNYSSELNVNALLLGDSALYLCASSPVGTRGTQYFGPGTRLTVL.

This clone was found a few times. This sequence joins TRBV2 and TRBJ1-5, with D possibly matching TRBD1 (6 bases). Per germline, CDR1 SNHLY and CDR2 FYNNEI. The V end was cut by 8 bases, the J end by 5 bases, with 13 bases between. CDR3 length: 13 amino acids. The CDR3 nucleotides read TGTGCCAGCGTCCGGGACATCGATCAGCCCCAGCATTTT. This codes for CASVRDIDQPQHF.

This clone was counted a single time. This chain links TRBV18 with TRBJ1-4; D is unresolved. V shed 3 bases and J shed 8 bases, with 13 bases lying between them. In germline, CDR1 is KGHSH, CDR2 LQKENI. CDR3 length: 14 residues. The CDR3 DNA follows: TGTGCCAGCTCACCCGGCCCGGTCGGAGAAAAACTGTTTTTT. Translation gives CASSPGPVGEKLFF. The complete variable domain, with remaining parts taken from reference TRBV18 and TRBJ1-4, reads NAGVMQNPRHLVRRRGQEARLRCSPMKGHSHVYWYRQLPEEGLKFMVYLQKENIIDESGMPKERFSAEFPKEGPSILRIQQVVRGDSAAYFCASSPGPVGEKLFFGSGTQLSVL.

The rearrangement links TRBV27 to TRBJ1-5; 7 nucleotides align to TRBD1. Looked up from germline, CDR1 is MNHEY and CDR2 is SMNVEV (reference sequence). The V gene end was trimmed by 6 bases and the J gene end by 3 bases; junction bases not matched to a gene: 5. This CDR3 has 14 residues. CDR3 DNA: TGTGCCAGCAGCTTGGGACAGTTCAATCAGCCCCAGCATTTT. Its protein product is CASSLGQFNQPQHF.

This clone showed up just once. The chain employs TRBV5-6 and TRBJ2-7; 7 bases match TRBD1. V lost 5 bases to trimming and J lost 3 bases; unmatched junction nucleotides: 11. Germline V CDR1 and CDR2: SGHDT, YYEEEE. This CDR3 comprises 15 residues. CDR3 loop: CASSSGQETFYEQYF. CDR3 DNA: TGTGCCAGCAGTTCCGGACAGGAAACCTTCTACGAGCAGTACTTC.

For the CDR3, the DNA is TGTGCCACCAGCAGAGATCGAGAGACACCACCCTACGAGCAGTACTTC. It encodes CATSRDRETPPYEQYF. The rearrangement links TRBV15 to TRBJ2-7; D gene unclear. Germline lookup yields CDR1 LNHNV and CDR2 YYDKDF (reference sequence). The length of the CDR3 is 16 residues. The V end was cut by 0 bases, the J end by 2 bases, with 14 bases between.

The chain has TRBV28 and TRBJ2-7; the D call may be TRBD1 or TRBD2 (6 bases each). With 7 bases removed from V and 0 bases from J, the gap between germline ends came to 10 bases. Germline V CDR1 and CDR2: MDHEN, SYDVKM. CDR3 length: 13 amino acids. The CDR3 sequence: CASITGASYEQYF. In DNA, the CDR3 is TGTGCCAGCATCACGGGGGCCTCCTACGAGCAGTACTTC.

The V and J genes are TRBV5-1 and TRBJ2-3; D is uncertain. This CDR3 region has 13 residues. V was trimmed by 4 bases and J by 2 bases, leaving 8 bases between them. The germline gives CDR1 SGHRS, CDR2 YFSETQ. The CDR3 sequence: CASSPIPTDTQYF. CDR3 sequence (DNA): TGCGCCAGCAGCCCAATTCCCACAGATACGCAGTATTTT.

The sample holds many counts of this clone. The CDR3 nucleotides are TGTGCCAGCAGTAAGGGACTGCTAGGATCCGAGCTGTTTTTT. It is translated as CASSKGLLGSELFF. V gene TRBV6-5 combines with J gene TRBJ2-2; tentative D call: TRBD2 (6 bases). The CDR3 sequence is 14 residues long. V lost 5 bases and J lost 11, with 18 bases in between. Germline CDR1 MNHEY, CDR2 SVGAGI.

The rearrangement joins TRBV6-1 to TRBJ2-7; 9 nucleotides match TRBD2. The CDR3 loop spans 15 amino acids. Germline CDR1 is MNHNS and CDR2 is SASEGT. V lost 8 bases and J lost 2; bases outside the gene matches: 10. The CDR3 protein is CASPGDKREAYEQYF. The CDR3 DNA reads as TGTGCCAGCCCGGGGGACAAGCGGGAGGCCTACGAGCAGTACTTC.

The rearrangement uses TRBV6-5 and TRBJ1-1, with a tentative D call TRBD1 (5 bases). Trimming removed 10 bases at V and 1 base at J, with 10 bases between. There are 12 residues in the CDR3. Germline V gives CDR1 MNHEY, CDR2 SVGAGI. The CDR3 reads CANTRENTEAFF. The DNA of the CDR3 is TGTGCCAACACCAGGGAGAACACTGAAGCTTTCTTT.

In this sample, this clone turned up once. The chain is built from TRBV28 and TRBJ1-5; D is perhaps TRBD1 (5 bases). The CDR3 totals 15 residues. Trimming stripped 10 bases from V and 7 bases from J, with 23 bases between. Germline CDR1 is MDHEN and CDR2 is SYDVKM. The CDR3 DNA sequence: TGTGCCACCAAGCCCCCGGGTTGGGGGGAACAGCCCCAGCATTTT. It encodes CATKPPGWGEQPQHF.

This clone appeared a single time. The chain links TRBV19 to TRBJ2-5; TRBD2 matches 14 bases. CDR3 length: 15 residues. J was trimmed by 5 bases and V by 6 bases; bases with no gene match: 5. Germline V gene sequence: CDR1 LNHDA, CDR2 SQIVND (reference sequence). In nucleotides, the CDR3 is TGTGCCAGTAGCGGACTAGCGGGAGGTATGGAGACCCAGTACTTC. Encoded protein: CASSGLAGGMETQYF.